The clone carrying this TCR beta chain has at least ten counts. Its antigen is not known. Germline-derived CDR1 and CDR2 are MNHEY and SMNVEV (reference sequence). V lost 5 bases and J 0 bases, leaving 10 bases between the germline ends. CDR3 length: 14 amino acids. This specimen comes from a study of T cells in Graves' hyperthyroidism and ophthalmopathy. Whole-study findings and limits: Ophthalmopathy prediction by the model preceded onset by a median approximately six months.

From RNA transcripts, TCR beta CDR3 regions were amplified. TCR CDR3 underwent first-round RT-PCR with the HTBI primer set. TCRdb used MiXCR to reprocess the multiplex PCR reads, holding one entry per CDR3 protein. The repertoire holds more than 500,000 distinct CDR3 sequences, around 15% seen once, with around 28% in the top ten. The rearrangement uses TRBV27 and TRBJ2-5; D unclear. The sequence was obtained from a woman aged 25 to 45 with Graves' ophthalmopathy. The sequenced material came from blood. The CDR3 loop is CASSPQPYQETQYF. The CDR3 DNA follows: TGTGCCAGCAGTCCACAGCCGTACCAAGAGACCCAGTACTTC.